The 8 T cell receptor beta chains listed next were all sequenced from one sample in a study of chemoradiotherapy in HPV16-positive cancers. Profiled with immunoSEQ multiplex PCR; TCRdb holds only in-frame clones, not every one. The sample records 7,000 to 10,000 clones, about 85% being singletons. Sequences were derived from tumor tissue, sampled from a patient who underwent chemoradiotherapy. All receptors come from a human donor with HPV-associated anogenital cancer.

The chain employs TRBV5-1 and TRBJ2-2, with a tentative D call TRBD1 (6 bases). Deletions cut 0 bases from V and 6 bases from J, with 12 bases between. CDR3 length: 15 amino acids. Germline V CDR1 and CDR2: SGHRS, YFSETQ. Written as DNA, the CDR3 is TGCGCCAGCAGCTTGGACAGGGTCCGTTCCGGGGAGCTGTTTTTT. It codes for CASSLDRVRSGELFF.

The CDR3 region is CASSLTASSYNSPLHF. CDR3 DNA: TGCGCCAGCAGCTTGACCGCGAGCTCCTATAATTCACCCCTCCACTTT. This chain connects TRBV5-1 to TRBJ1-6, with unresolved D. There are 16 residues in the CDR3. Between the trimmed V and J ends, which lost 1 base and 0 bases, there was a span of 8 bases. Germline lookup yields CDR1 SGHRS and CDR2 YFSETQ.

This clone was seen a single time. The rearrangement links TRBV19 to TRBJ1-1, with D unclear. Germline V gives CDR1 LNHDA, CDR2 SQIVND (reference sequence). The CDR3 is made up of 13 amino acids. Trimming left V 11 bases short and J 1 base short, with 14 bases between. As DNA, the CDR3 is TGTGCCTCTATCCCCGATTGGAACACTGAAGCTTTCTTT. Protein sequence: CASIPDWNTEAFF.

V is TRBV6-5 and J is TRBJ1-2, with D hard to call. Germline V gene data show CDR1 as MNHEY and CDR2 as SVGAGI. The CDR3 totals 13 residues. V was shortened by 5 bases and J by 7 bases, with 14 bases between the two germline ends. CDR3 DNA: TGTGCCAGCAGTCCGTCGGGCGACCGTGGCTACACCTTC. Translated: CASSPSGDRGYTF.

This clone is a singleton in its sample. The chain joins TRBV28 to TRBJ2-1; 8 bases map to TRBD2. Germline V lookup: CDR1 MDHEN, CDR2 SYDVKM. The CDR3 totals 17 residues. J gave up 10 bases and V 3 bases, and 17 bases lay outside the gene matches. The CDR3, as DNA: TGTGCCAGCAGTTTTTATCCCGCGGGGGGCTCACAATGGGAGCAGTTCTTC. Its translation: CASSFYPAGGSQWEQFF.

The chain is built from TRBV5-1 and TRBJ2-2, with 9 bases fitting TRBD1. In germline, CDR1 is SGHRS, CDR2 YFSETQ. This CDR3 comprises 17 residues. Trimming at V came to 4 bases and at J to 4 bases, leaving 11 bases not matched to a gene. The CDR3 loop is CASSRMGQGTSTGELFF. The CDR3 DNA follows: TGCGCCAGCAGCCGCATGGGACAGGGTACGTCCACCGGGGAGCTGTTTTTT. Full variable domain (missing parts from reference TRBV5-1 and TRBJ2-2): KAGVTQTPRYLIKTRGQQVTLSCSPISGHRSVSWYQQTPGQGLQFLFEYFSETQRNKGNFPGRFSGRQFSNSRSEMNVSTLELGDSALYLCASSRMGQGTSTGELFFGEGSRLTVL.

The chain carries TRBV5-1 and TRBJ1-2; 7 bases line up with TRBD1. This CDR3 has 13 residues. Looked up from germline, CDR1 is SGHRS and CDR2 is YFSETQ. The J segment lost 4 bases and the V segment lost 3 bases, leaving 3 bases of the junction unmatched. CDR3 sequence reads: CASSSGQIYGYTF. In DNA, the CDR3 is TGCGCCAGCAGCTCGGGACAGATCTATGGCTACACCTTC.

This chain uses TRBV2 with TRBJ1-2, with 9 nucleotides matching TRBD1. V dropped 6 bases and J dropped 4; count of bases not matched to a gene: 6. The CDR3 loop spans 14 amino acids. Germline V gene lookup returns CDR1 SNHLY and CDR2 FYNNEI. This CDR3 is CASSGTGFGYGYTF. The CDR3 nucleotides read TGTGCCAGCAGCGGGACAGGGTTCGGCTATGGCTACACCTTC.